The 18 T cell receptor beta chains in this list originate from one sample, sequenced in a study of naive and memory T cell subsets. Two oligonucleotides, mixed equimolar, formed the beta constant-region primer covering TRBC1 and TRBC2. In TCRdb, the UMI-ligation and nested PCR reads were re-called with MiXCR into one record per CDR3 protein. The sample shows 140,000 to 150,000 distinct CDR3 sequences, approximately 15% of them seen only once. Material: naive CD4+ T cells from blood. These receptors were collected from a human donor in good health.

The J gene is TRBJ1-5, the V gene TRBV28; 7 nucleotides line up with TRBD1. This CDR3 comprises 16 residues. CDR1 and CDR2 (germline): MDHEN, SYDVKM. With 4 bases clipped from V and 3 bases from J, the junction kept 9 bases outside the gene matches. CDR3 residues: CASSSRSRGNNQPQHF. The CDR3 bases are TGTGCCAGCAGTTCCCGGTCCAGGGGGAACAATCAGCCCCAGCATTTT.

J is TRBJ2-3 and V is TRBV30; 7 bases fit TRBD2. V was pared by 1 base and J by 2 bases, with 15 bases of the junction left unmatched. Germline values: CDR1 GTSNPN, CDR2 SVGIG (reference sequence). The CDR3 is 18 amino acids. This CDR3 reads CAWSAVFRGRTYTDTQYF. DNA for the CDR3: TGTGCCTGGAGTGCGGTATTTCGCGGGAGAACGTACACAGATACGCAGTATTTT.

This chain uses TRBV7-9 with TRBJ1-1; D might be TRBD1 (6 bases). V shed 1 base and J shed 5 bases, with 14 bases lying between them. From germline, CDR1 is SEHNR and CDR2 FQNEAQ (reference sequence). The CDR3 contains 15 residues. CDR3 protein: CASSLDGGGGTEAFF. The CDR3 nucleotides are TGTGCCAGCAGCTTAGACGGGGGAGGGGGGACTGAAGCTTTCTTT.

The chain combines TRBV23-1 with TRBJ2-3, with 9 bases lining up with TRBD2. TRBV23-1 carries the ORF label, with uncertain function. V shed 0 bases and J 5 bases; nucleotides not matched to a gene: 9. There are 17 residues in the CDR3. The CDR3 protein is CASSQSVAGVLQDTQYF. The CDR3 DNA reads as TGCGCCAGCAGTCAATCGGTAGCGGGAGTTCTCCAAGATACGCAGTATTTT.

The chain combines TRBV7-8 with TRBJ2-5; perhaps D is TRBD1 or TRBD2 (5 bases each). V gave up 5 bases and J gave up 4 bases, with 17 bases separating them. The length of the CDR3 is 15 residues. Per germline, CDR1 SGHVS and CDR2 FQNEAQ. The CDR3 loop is CASSQPGRAIETQYF. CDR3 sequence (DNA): TGTGCCAGCAGCCAACCGGGACGAGCGATAGAGACCCAGTACTTC. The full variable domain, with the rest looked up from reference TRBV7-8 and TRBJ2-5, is GAGVSQSPRYKVAKRGQDVALRCDPISGHVSLFWYQQALGQGPEFLTYFQNEAQLDKSGLPSDRFFAERPEGSVSTLKIQRTQQEDSAVYLCASSQPGRAIETQYFGPGTRLLVL.

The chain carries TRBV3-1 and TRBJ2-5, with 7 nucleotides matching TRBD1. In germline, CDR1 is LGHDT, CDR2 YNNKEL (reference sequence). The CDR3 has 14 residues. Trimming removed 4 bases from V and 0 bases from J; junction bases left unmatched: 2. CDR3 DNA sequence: TGTGCCAGCAGCCCAGGGACAGACCAAGAGACCCAGTACTTC. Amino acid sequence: CASSPGTDQETQYF.

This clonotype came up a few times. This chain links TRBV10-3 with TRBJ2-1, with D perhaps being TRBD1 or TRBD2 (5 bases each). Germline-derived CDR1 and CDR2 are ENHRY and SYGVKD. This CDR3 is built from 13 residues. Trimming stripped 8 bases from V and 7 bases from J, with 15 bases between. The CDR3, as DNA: TGTGCCATCGGGGCGAGAGGGGAAAATGAGCAGTTCTTC. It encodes CAIGARGENEQFF.

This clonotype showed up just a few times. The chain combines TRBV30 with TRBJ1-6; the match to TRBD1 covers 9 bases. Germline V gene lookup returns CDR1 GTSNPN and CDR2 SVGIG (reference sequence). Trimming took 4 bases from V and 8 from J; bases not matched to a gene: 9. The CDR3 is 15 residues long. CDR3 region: CAWKGPGTGYSPLHF. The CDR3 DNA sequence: TGTGCCTGGAAGGGACCCGGGACAGGGTATTCACCCCTCCACTTT. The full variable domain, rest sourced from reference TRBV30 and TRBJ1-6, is SQTIHQWPATLVQPVGSPLSLECTVEGTSNPNLYWYRQAAGRGLQLLFYSVGIGQISSEVPQNLSASRPQDRQFILSSKKLLLSDSGFYLCAWKGPGTGYSPLHFGNGTRLTVT.

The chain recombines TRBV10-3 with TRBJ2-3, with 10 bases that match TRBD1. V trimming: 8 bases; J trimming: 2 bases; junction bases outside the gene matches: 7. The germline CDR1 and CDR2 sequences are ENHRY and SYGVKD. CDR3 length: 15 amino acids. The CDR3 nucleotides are TGTGCCATCGCCTGGGACAGGGGAGACACAGATACGCAGTATTTT. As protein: CAIAWDRGDTDTQYF.

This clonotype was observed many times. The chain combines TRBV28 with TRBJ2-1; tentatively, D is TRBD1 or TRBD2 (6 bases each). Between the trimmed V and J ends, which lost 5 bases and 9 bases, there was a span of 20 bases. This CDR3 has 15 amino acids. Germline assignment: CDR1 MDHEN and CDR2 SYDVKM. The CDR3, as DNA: TGTGCCAGCAGTCCTCGCCTTGGGGGGCGTATTGAGCAGTTCTTC. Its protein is CASSPRLGGRIEQFF.

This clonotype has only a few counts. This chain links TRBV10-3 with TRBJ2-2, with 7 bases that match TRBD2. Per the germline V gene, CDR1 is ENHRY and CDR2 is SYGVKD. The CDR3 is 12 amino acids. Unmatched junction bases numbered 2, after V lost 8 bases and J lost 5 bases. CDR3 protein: CAISGGTGELFF. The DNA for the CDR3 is TGTGCCATCTCCGGGGGGACCGGGGAGCTGTTTTTT.

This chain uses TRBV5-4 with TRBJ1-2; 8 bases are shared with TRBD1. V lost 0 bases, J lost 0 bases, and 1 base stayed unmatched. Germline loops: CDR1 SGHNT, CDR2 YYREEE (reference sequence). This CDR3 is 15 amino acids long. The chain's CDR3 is CASSLGQGTNYGYTF. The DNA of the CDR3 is TGTGCCAGCAGCTTGGGACAGGGGACTAACTATGGCTACACCTTC.

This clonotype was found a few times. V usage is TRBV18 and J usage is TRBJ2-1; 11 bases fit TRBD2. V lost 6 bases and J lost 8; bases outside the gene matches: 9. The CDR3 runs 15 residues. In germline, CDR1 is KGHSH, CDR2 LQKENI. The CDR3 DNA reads TGTGCCAGCTCGAAGACTAGCGGGGTCCTTGATGAGCAGTTCTTC. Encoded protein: CASSKTSGVLDEQFF.

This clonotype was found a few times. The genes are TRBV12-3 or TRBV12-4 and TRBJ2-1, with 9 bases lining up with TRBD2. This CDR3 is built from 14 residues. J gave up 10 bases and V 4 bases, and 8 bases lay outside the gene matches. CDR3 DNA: TGTGCCAGCAGTTCTAGCGGGAACGCAGGCGAGCAGTTCTTC. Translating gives CASSSSGNAGEQFF.

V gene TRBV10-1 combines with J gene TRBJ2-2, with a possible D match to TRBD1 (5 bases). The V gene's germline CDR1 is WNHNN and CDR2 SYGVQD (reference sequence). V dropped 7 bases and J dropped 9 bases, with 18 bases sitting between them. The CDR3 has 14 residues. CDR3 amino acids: CASTRSQGGRELFF. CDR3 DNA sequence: TGCGCCAGCACCCGATCCCAGGGCGGCAGGGAGCTGTTTTTT.

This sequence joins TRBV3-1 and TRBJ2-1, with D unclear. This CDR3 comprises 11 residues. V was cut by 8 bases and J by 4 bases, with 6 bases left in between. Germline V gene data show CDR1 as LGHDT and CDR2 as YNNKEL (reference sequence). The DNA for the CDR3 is TGTGCCAGCCTCTCTTACAATGAGCAGTTCTTC. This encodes CASLSYNEQFF.

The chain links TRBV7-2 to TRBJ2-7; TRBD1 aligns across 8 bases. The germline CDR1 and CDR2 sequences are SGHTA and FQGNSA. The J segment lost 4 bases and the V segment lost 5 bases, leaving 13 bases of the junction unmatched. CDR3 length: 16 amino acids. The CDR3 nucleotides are TGTGCCAGCAGCACAATGGGTACAGGGGGAAAGTACGAGCAGTACTTC. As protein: CASSTMGTGGKYEQYF.

CDR3 amino acids: CASSPQTGVNTEAFF. Here the CDR3 DNA reads TGTGCCAGCAGCCCCCAGACAGGGGTGAACACTGAAGCTTTCTTT. The chain has TRBV9 and TRBJ1-1; 8 bases are shared with TRBD1. The CDR3 extends over 15 amino acids. The germline V gene has CDR1 SGDLS and CDR2 YYNGEE. V lost 4 bases and J lost 0; bases outside the gene matches: 5.